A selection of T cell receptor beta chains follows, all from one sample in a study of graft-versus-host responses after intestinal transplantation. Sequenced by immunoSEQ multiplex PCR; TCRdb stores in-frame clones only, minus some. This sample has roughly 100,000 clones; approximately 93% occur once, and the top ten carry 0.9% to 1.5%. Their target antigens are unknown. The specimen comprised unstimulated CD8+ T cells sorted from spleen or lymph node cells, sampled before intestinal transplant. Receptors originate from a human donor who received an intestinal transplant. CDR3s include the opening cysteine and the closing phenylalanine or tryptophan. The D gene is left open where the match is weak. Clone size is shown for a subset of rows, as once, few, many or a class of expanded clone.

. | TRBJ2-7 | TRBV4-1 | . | TGCGCCAGCAGCCAAGATATCTCACAGGTCAACGACGAGCAGTACTTC | CASSQDISQVNDEQYF
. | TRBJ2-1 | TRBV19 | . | TGTGCCAGTAGTACGGTCGGACAACATTCCTACAATGAGCAGTTCTTC | CASSTVGQHSYNEQFF
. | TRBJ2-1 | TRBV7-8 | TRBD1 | TGTGCCAGCAGCTTAACAGGGGTGCAGTTCTTC | CASSLTGVQFF
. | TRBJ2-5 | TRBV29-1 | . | TGCAGCGTTCCTTATATGGGGAACCAAGAGACCCAGTACTTC | CSVPYMGNQETQYF
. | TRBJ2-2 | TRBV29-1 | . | TGCAGCGGGGCGGGGACGGGTCGAACCGGGGAGCTGTTTTTT | CSGAGTGRTGELFF
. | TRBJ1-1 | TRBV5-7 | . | TGTGCCAGCAGCTTGTCATTTTACGCTGAAGCTTTCTTT | CASSLSFYAEAFF
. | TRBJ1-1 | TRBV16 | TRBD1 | TGTGCCAGCAGCCAATCAAGACAGGGGAAGGTGAACACTGAAGCTTTCTTT | CASSQSRQGKVNTEAFF
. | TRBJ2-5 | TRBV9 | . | TGTGCCAGCAGTAAGGCCACGGGGCACCCCGAAGAGCAAGAGACCCAGTACTTC | CASSKATGHPEEQETQYF
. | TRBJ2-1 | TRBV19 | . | TGTGCCAGTAGTATAGTTGGGGGAGGCCAGTTCTTC | CASSIVGGGQFF
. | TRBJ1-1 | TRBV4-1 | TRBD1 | TGCGCCAGCAGAGGGGACAGGGGAGGTACTGAAGCTTTCTTT | CASRGDRGGTEAFF
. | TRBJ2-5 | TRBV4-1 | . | TGCGCCAGCAGCCAAGAAAGGGGGACGATTCAAGAGACCCAGTACTTC | CASSQERGTIQETQYF
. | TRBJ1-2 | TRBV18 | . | TGTGCCAGCTCAGCGACAGGCCGTGGCTACACCTTC | CASSATGRGYTF
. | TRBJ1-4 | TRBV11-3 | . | TGTGCCAGCAGCCCACCGGCAACTAATGAAAAACTGTTTTTT | CASSPPATNEKLFF
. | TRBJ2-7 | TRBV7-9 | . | TGTGCCAGCAGCCCCAGGACCCCGGGGTTATACGAGCAGTACTTC | CASSPRTPGLYEQYF
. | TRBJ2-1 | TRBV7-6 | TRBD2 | TGTGCCAGCAGCTTCGTGACTAGCGGGCAAAATGAGCAGTTCTTC | CASSFVTSGQNEQFF
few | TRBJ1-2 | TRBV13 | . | TGTGCCAGCAGAAGGGTCTTGGGGAACTATGGCTACACCTTC | CASRRVLGNYGYTF
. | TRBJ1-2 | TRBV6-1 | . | TGTGCCAGCGGGCCTGTGGCAGGGGATGGCTACACCTTC | CASGPVAGDGYTF
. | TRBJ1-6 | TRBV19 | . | TGTGCCAGTGCCCCTGTGGCACAAGAGCTCCACTTT | CASAPVAQELHF
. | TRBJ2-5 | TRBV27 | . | TGTGCCAGCAGTCCTCACCGGGTGGACTCGGTGGAGACCCAGTACTTC | CASSPHRVDSVETQYF
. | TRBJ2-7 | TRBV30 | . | TGTGCCTGGAGTGTACCCCCTTACGAGCAGTACTTC | CAWSVPPYEQYF
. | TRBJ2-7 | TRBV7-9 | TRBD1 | TGTGCCAGCAGCGTACGGGACAGGGTAAAGTACTTC | CASSVRDRVKYF
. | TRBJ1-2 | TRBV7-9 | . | TGTGCGGGGCAGCCTTCCTATGGCTACACCTTC | CAGQPSYGYTF
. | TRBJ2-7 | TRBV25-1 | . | TGTGCCAGCAGTGAGGGGCCCGAGCAGTACTTC | CASSEGPEQYF
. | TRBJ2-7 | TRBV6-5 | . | TGTGCCAGCAGTCCCCGGGGGAGTGCCCCCTACGAGCAGTACTTC | CASSPRGSAPYEQYF
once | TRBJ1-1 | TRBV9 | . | TGTGCCAGCAGCGTGACACCGGGGGAAGCTTTCTTT | CASSVTPGEAFF
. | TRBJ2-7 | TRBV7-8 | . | TGTGCCAGCAGGGACGCGGGGTCCTACGAGCAGTACTTC | CASRDAGSYEQYF
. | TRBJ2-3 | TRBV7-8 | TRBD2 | TGTGCCAGCAGCTTGGAGACTAGCGCAGATACGCAGTATTTT | CASSLETSADTQYF